The present T cell receptor (beta chain) was sequenced within a study of tumor-infiltrating lymphocytes in primary liver carcinoma (TCRdb year 2017). The study in broad terms: About five patients with histopathologically diagnosed primary liver carcinoma underwent surgical resection in China between late 2015 and March 2016. Of the five patients (three men and two women, aged 30 to 69 years), four had hepatocellular carcinoma and one had combined HCC and intrahepatic cholangiocarcinoma. The five patients had tumors staged T1-T3 N0M0, with maximum diameters ranging from about 4.2 to 10 cm. Roughly 3.65 to 7.5 million productive TCRbeta reads were obtained per sample, and no significant difference in read depth was found between tissue types. For each liver tumor, the study sampled five regions along with adjacent normal tissue and blood, and applied TCRbeta repertoire sequencing, expression microarrays and whole-exome sequencing. A total of about 35 specimens from 5 patients went through TCRbeta repertoire sequencing, namely 25 tumor regions, 5 adjacent noncancerous liver tissues and 5 peripheral blood samples. Technical replicate repertoires showed high reproducibility, with mean shared-clone rates roughly 0.89 and correlation coefficients above 0.95.

Per the germline V gene, SQVTM is the CDR1 and ANQGSEA is the CDR2. Taken from cysteine to phenylalanine, the CDR3 has 15 residues. The read is trimmed to its CDR3 DNA, 45 bases read in frame from base 1. Starting from about 500 ng total RNA, TCRbeta-specific cDNA was produced by reverse transcription with a constant-region primer and ProtoScript II reverse transcriptase. Construction of the TCRbeta libraries relied on three nested rounds of multiplex PCR, following a slightly modified ARM-PCR procedure. Each of the first two PCR rounds ran for about 9 cycles and used multiplex TRBV1-TRBV30 forward primers together with a Cbeta reverse primer. Sample barcodes and Illumina adapters were added in a final 25-cycle PCR with Deep VentR polymerase. Before sequencing, amplicons between 200 and 500 bp were purified from gel using a QIAquick gel extraction kit. The TCRbeta amplicons were sequenced with 250-bp paired-end reads on an Illumina HiSeq 2500. Concerning the study's data processing: To recover full CDR3 sequences, reads were quality-trimmed using Trimmomatic v0.33 and paired reads were then merged using FLASH v1.2.11. MiGEC v1.2.1b assigned V, D and J germline segments to the rearranged TCRbeta sequences. Clonotype statistics, along with Shannon-Wiener diversity indices, were calculated using VDJtools v1.0.0. To reduce sampling bias, subsequent analyses other than the diversity analysis used only the 250 most abundant clonotypes in each sample. Using fastp trimming at Q25 and MiXCR clonotype assembly, TCRdb reanalyzed the public sequencing data and kept in-frame beta chains. Each CDR3 protein gets just one entry, which takes the most common genes and DNA from the rows behind it. TCRdb's processing, not the authors' own work, is the source of the V and J calls. Within this sample are just over 300,000 distinct CDR3 sequences, with more than 55% of them counted one time only. The ten largest clonotypes hold about a sixth of the sample.

As concerns this clonotype: Its target antigen remains unknown. The junction shows a germline mismatch at one end, possibly a read error.

Blood RNA was extracted from unsorted whole blood with TRIzol reagent; germline DNA came from the DNeasy Blood & Tissue kit. Patients had chronic HBV infection and were treatment-naive at sampling. Before surgery, about 3.9 milliliters of peripheral blood were drawn into K2EDTA tubes. Results and caveats for the whole study, not just this receptor: The top 250 clones accounted for a significantly greater share of the repertoire in tumors than in blood (p = 0.039). Because the samples were bulk and unsorted, CD4+ and CD8+ T cell repertoires could not be compared. Because sequencing covered only the TCR beta chain and unpaired alpha chains were not captured, true repertoire diversity is likely underestimated. With just a few patients in the study, the authors point out that the findings should be validated in a larger study. Repertoire overlap was found to be higher between tumor regions (mean approximately 35%) than between tumor-adjacent (about 17%) or tumor-blood (around 15%) pairs, consistent with antigen-driven expansion.

The rearranged chain carries TRBV29-1 and TRBJ2-6; TRBD1 could be the D gene, as 5 bases match. The sample comprised peripheral blood. The origin of this receptor is a woman in her 30s with primary liver carcinoma and hepatitis B virus infection. DNA sequence: TGCAGCGTTGAAGGTTACCGGGCTGGGGCCAACGGCCTGACTTTC. Its protein is CSVEGYRAGANGLTF.